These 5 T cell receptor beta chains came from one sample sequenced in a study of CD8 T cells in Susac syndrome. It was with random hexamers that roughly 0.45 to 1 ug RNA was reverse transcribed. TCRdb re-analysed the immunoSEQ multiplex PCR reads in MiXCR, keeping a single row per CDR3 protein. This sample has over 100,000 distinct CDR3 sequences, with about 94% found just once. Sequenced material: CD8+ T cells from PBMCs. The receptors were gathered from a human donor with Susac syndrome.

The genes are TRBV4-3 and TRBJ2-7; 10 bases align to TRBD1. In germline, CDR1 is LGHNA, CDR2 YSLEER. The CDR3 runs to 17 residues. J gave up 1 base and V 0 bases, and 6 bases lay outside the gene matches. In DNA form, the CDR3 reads TGCGCCAGCAGCCAAGATCTAGGACAGGGGGGATCCTACGAGCAGTACTTC. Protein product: CASSQDLGQGGSYEQYF.

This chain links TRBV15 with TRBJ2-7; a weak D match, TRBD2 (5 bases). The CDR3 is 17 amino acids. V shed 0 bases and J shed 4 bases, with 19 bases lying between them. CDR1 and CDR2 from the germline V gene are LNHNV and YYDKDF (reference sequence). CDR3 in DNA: TGTGCCACCAGCAGAGATCTTCGCGCTAGCCAGGAGTACGAGCAGTACTTC. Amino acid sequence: CATSRDLRASQEYEQYF.

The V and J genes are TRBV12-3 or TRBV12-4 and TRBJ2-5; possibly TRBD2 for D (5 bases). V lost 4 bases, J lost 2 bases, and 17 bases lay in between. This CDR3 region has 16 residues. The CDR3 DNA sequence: TGTGCCAGCAGTTCCCCGCGGGCCCAGACGCAAGAGACCCAGTACTTC. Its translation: CASSSPRAQTQETQYF.

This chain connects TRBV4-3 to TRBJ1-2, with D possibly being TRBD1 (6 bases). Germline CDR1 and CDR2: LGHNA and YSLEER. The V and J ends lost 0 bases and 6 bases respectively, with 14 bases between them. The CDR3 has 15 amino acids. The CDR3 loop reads CASSQDHFAGDGYTF. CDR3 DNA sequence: TGCGCCAGCAGCCAAGATCACTTTGCAGGGGATGGCTACACCTTC.

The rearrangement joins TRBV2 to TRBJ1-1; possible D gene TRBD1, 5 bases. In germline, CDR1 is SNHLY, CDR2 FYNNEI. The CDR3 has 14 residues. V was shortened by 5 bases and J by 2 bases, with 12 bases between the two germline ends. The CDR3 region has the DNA TGTGCCAGCAGTCCGGGGCAGATAAACACTGAAGCTTTCTTT. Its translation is CASSPGQINTEAFF. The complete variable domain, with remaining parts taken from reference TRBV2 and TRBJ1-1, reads EPEVTQTPSHQVTQMGQEVILRCVPISNHLYFYWYRQILGQKVEFLVSFYNNEISEKSEIFDDQFSVERPDGSNFTLKIRSTKLEDSAMYFCASSPGQINTEAFFGQGTRLTVV.